This T cell receptor (beta chain) originates from a study of cytotoxic CD8 clonotypes in ibrutinib-treated CLL. Looking at the study overall: The group held roughly ten relapsed/refractory and about 15 treatment-naive patients, with roughly 17 IGHV unmutated. Partial responders around 24, complete 2; around twelve progressed and about 14 stayed in remission by median 68 months.

Concerning this clone itself: Its antigen is still unknown.

Study-level results: Lymph node repertoires were not studied, and sampling times were unmatched.

The germline V gene has CDR1 MNHEY and CDR2 SMNVEV (reference sequence). This CDR3 is 15 amino acids long. V was pared by 4 bases and J by 5 bases, with 9 bases of the junction left unmatched. Repertoires were generated with immunoSEQ multiplex PCR, while TCRdb's copy carries only in-frame clones and drops some. The sample records hundreds of thousands of clones, 70% being singletons. The V gene is TRBV27, the J gene TRBJ2-7, with 9 bases lining up with TRBD1. This sequence was found in a human donor with chronic lymphocytic leukemia. Sequenced material: PBMCs, taken after 24 months of ibrutinib treatment. The CDR3 spells CASSSTRDRENEQYF. The CDR3 DNA reads TGTGCCAGCAGTTCGACCCGGGACAGGGAGAACGAGCAGTACTTC.